In this sample, the clone carrying this T cell receptor (beta chain) turned up many times. Antigen specificity is unknown. These data belong to a study of T cells in Graves' hyperthyroidism and ophthalmopathy. General study results and limits: The model anticipated ophthalmopathy a median about six months pre-onset. Most thyroid clonotypes with frequency above 0.001 were detected in blood.

Germline lookup yields CDR1 DFQATT and CDR2 SNEGSKA (reference sequence). The CDR3 consists of 14 residues. With 2 bases removed from V and 0 bases from J, the gap between germline ends came to 10 bases. Stable Graves' hyperthyroidism denoted no ophthalmopathy progression over 18 months. Based on clinical symptoms, serum thyroxine and TRAb, thyroid ultrasound and orbital computed tomography, diagnoses were reached. Regions amplified from RNA transcripts were the TCR beta CDR3 regions. First-round RT-PCR targeting the TCR CDR3 was performed with the HTBI primer set. From the multiplex PCR reads, TCRdb called clonotypes with MiXCR, one entry per CDR3 protein. The table has about 180,000 distinct CDR3 sequences, 15% to 20% seen once.

The chain has TRBV20-1 and TRBJ1-1, with D uncertain. This clonotype originated in a woman in her forties or fifties with Graves' hyperthyroidism. Sequenced input: blood. The CDR3 nucleotides read TGCAGTGCTAGAAAGGGCAGTTTGAACACTGAAGCTTTCTTT. Translated, it gives CSARKGSLNTEAFF.